A single sample is the source of the 6 T cell receptor beta chains below, sequenced in a study of shared clonotypes between healthy human individuals (TCRdb year 2020). Library prep was done by the immunoSEQ multiplex PCR assay. This is the immuneACCESS table as TCRdb keeps it, with only in-frame sequences that have V and J called. A part of the clones is gone; compared with another copy, unresolved V genes explain less than half, and the rest is unexplained. The sample records some 480,000 clones, about 80% of which are singletons. The ten largest clones capture about 12% of the sample. Sequenced sample: PBMCs. The receptors derive from a woman in her forties in good health. Some clones in this sample may be carry-over from other donors' samples.

The gene calls are TRBV5-1 and TRBJ2-2, with 12 bases identical to TRBD2. CDR3 length equals 16 residues. J was trimmed by 6 bases and V by 3 bases; bases with no gene match: 6. Germline values: CDR1 SGHRS, CDR2 YFSETQ. DNA for the CDR3: TGCGCCAGCAGCTCCCGCCTAGCGGGAGGGGCCGGGGAGCTGTTTTTT. Protein sequence: CASSSRLAGGAGELFF.

The rearrangement links TRBV7-9 to TRBJ2-1; D uncertain. Germline assignment: CDR1 SEHNR and CDR2 FQNEAQ (reference sequence). The CDR3 sequence is 11 residues long. Trimming pared 1 base from V and 15 bases from J, leaving 10 bases between. CDR3 DNA: TGTGCCAGCAGCTTAGACGGGTGGCCGTTCTTC. Translation: CASSLDGWPFF.

J is TRBJ1-2 and V is TRBV30, with D unresolved. From germline, CDR1 is GTSNPN and CDR2 SVGIG (reference sequence). V was trimmed by 2 bases and J by 8 bases, leaving 12 bases between them. The CDR3 length is 12 residues. CDR3 loop: CAWSFVNGGYTF. The CDR3, as DNA: TGTGCCTGGAGTTTTGTTAACGGAGGCTACACCTTC.

This clone was observed a handful of times. Other DNA sequences in the same sample also yield this CDR3. Here the CDR3 reads CASSPIDTQYF. The CDR3 region has the DNA TGTGCCAGCTCACCAATAGATACGCAGTATTTT. This chain links TRBV18 with TRBJ2-3; D is unresolved. V lost 2 bases, J lost 5 bases, and 2 bases lay in between. There are 11 residues in the CDR3. In germline, CDR1 is KGHSH, CDR2 LQKENI.

This chain joins TRBV7-2 and TRBJ2-3, with 8 bases that match TRBD1. V lost 5 bases and J lost 4; bases outside the gene matches: 5. Looked up from germline, CDR1 is SGHTA and CDR2 is FQGNSA. The CDR3 has 14 residues. The CDR3 loop reads CASSPTGGPDTQYF. The CDR3 nucleotides read TGTGCCAGCAGCCCAACAGGGGGGCCAGATACGCAGTATTTT.

The chain carries TRBV2 and TRBJ2-2, with D perhaps TRBD2 (6 bases). From germline, CDR1 is SNHLY and CDR2 FYNNEI. The CDR3 runs to 17 residues. The V and J ends lost 9 bases and 1 base respectively, with 21 bases between them. The CDR3 sequence: CARSPGVAAVNTGELFF. The CDR3 DNA follows: TGTGCCAGATCCCCGGGAGTGGCAGCCGTGAACACCGGGGAGCTGTTTTTT. The whole variable domain, filled in from reference TRBV2 and TRBJ2-2, reads EPEVTQTPSHQVTQMGQEVILRCVPISNHLYFYWYRQILGQKVEFLVSFYNNEISEKSEIFDDQFSVERPDGSNFTLKIRSTKLEDSAMYFCARSPGVAAVNTGELFFGEGSRLTVL.